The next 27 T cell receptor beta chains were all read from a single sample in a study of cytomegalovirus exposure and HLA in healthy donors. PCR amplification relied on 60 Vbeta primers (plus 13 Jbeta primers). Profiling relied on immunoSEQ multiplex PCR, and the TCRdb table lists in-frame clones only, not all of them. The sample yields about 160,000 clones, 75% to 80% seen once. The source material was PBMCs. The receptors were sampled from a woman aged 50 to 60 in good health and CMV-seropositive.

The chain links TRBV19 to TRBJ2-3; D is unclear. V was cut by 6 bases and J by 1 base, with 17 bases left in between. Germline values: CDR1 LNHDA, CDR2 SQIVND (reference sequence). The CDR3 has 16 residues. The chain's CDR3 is CASRGDSATGTDTQYF. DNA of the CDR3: TGTGCCAGTAGAGGAGACTCGGCGACCGGCACAGATACGCAGTATTTT.

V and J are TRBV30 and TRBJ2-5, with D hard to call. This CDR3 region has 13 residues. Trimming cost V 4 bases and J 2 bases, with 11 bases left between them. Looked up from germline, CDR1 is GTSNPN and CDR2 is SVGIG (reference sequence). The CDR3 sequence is CAWNSGLQETQYF. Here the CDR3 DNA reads TGTGCCTGGAACTCAGGATTACAAGAGACCCAGTACTTC.

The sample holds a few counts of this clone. CDR3 in amino acids: CASRTDISGANVLTF. DNA of the CDR3: TGTGCCAGCAGAACCGACATCTCTGGGGCCAACGTCCTGACTTTC. The chain recombines TRBV6-5 with TRBJ2-6; D remains unclear. The CDR3 runs to 15 residues. Trimming cost V 6 bases and J 0 bases, with 9 bases left between them. Germline assignment: CDR1 MNHEY and CDR2 SVGAGI.

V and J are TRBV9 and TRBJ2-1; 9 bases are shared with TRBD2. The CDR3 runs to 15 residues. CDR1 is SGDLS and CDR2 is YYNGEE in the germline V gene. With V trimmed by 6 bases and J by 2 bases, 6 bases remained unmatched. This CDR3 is CASTVGGGAYNEQFF. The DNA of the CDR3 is TGTGCCAGCACCGTCGGCGGGGGGGCCTACAATGAGCAGTTCTTC.

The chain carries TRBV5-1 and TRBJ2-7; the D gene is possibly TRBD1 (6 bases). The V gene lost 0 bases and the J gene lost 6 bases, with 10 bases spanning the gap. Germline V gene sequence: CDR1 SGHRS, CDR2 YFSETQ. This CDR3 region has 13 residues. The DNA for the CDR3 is TGCGCCAGCAGCTTGGCAGGGGTAGCCGAGCAGTACTTC. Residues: CASSLAGVAEQYF.

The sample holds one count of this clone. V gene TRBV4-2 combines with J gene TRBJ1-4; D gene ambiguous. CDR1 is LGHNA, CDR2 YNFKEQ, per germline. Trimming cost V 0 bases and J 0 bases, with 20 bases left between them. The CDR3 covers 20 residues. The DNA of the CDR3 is TGTGCCAGCAGCCAAGATTTATTGGACTCCCGTCGCGCAACTAATGAAAAACTGTTTTTT. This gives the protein CASSQDLLDSRRATNEKLFF.

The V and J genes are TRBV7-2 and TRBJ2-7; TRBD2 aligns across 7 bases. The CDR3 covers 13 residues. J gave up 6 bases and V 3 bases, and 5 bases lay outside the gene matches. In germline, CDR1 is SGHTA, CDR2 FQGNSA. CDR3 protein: CASSLWEGGEQYF. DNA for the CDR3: TGTGCCAGCAGCTTGTGGGAGGGCGGCGAGCAGTACTTC.

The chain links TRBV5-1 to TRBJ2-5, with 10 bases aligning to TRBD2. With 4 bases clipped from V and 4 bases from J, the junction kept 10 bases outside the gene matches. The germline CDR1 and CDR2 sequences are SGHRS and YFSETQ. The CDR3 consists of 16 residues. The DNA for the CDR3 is TGCGCCAGCAGCCTGGGGGGACTAGCGACGGGAGAGACCCAGTACTTC. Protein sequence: CASSLGGLATGETQYF.

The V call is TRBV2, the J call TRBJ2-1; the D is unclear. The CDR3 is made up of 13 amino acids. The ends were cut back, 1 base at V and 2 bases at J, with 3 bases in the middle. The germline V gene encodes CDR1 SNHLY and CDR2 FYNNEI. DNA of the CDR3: TGTGCCAGCAGTGAAGGAGCCTACAATGAGCAGTTCTTC. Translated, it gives CASSEGAYNEQFF.

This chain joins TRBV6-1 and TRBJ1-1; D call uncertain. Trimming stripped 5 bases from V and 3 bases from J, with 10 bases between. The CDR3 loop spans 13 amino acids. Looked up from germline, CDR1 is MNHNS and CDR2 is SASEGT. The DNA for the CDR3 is TGTGCCAGCAGTACCGTCGGGGACACTGAAGCTTTCTTT. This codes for CASSTVGDTEAFF.

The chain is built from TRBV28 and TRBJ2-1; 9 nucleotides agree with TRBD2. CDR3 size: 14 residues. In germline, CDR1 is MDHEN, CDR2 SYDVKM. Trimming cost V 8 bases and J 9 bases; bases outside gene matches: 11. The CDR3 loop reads CASLFAGGPSEQFF. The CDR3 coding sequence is TGTGCCAGCTTATTTGCGGGAGGGCCGAGTGAGCAGTTCTTC.

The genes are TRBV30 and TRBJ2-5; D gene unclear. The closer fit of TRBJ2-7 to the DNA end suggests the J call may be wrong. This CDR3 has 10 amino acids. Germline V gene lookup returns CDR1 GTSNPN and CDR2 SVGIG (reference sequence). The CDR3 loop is CAWSGGEQYF. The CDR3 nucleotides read TGTGCCTGGAGTGGGGGCGAGCAGTACTTC.

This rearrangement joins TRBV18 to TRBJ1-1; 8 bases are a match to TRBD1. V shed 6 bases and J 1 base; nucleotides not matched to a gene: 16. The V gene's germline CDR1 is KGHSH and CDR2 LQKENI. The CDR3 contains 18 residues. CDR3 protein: CASSKGTGTGHRNTEAFF. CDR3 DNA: TGTGCCAGCTCCAAGGGTACCGGGACAGGACACAGGAACACTGAAGCTTTCTTT. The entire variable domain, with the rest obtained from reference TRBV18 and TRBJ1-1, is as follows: NAGVMQNPRHLVRRRGQEARLRCSPMKGHSHVYWYRQLPEEGLKFMVYLQKENIIDESGMPKERFSAEFPKEGPSILRIQQVVRGDSAAYFCASSKGTGTGHRNTEAFFGQGTRLTVV.

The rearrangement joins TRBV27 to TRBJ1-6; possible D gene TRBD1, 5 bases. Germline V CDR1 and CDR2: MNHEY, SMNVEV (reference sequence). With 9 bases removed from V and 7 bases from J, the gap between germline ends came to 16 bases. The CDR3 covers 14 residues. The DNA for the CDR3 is TGTGCCAGTTGGGTGGGGCGGCTGAATTCACCCCTCCACTTT. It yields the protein CASWVGRLNSPLHF.

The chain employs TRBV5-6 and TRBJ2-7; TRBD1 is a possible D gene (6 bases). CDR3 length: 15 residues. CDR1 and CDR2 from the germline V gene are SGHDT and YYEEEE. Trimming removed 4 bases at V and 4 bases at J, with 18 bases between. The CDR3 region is CASSISGTSFYEQYF. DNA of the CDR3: TGTGCCAGCAGCATATCCGGGACATCATTTTACGAGCAGTACTTC.

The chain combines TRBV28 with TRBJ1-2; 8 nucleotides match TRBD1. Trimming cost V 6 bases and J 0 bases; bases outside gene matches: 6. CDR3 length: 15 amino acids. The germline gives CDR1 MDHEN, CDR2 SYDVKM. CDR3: CASSPGGASNYGYTF. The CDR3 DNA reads TGTGCCAGCAGCCCAGGGGGCGCCTCTAACTATGGCTACACCTTC.

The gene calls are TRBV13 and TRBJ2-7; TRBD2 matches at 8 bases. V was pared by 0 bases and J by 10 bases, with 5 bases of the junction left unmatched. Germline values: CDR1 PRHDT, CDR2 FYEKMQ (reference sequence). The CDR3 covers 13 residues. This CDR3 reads CASSLGESGSQYF. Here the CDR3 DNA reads TGTGCCAGCAGCTTAGGGGAGAGCGGGAGCCAGTACTTC.

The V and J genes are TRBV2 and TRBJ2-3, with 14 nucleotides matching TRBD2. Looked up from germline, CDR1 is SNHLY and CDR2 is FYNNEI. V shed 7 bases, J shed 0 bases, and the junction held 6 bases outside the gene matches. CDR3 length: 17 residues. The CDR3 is CASIGTSGSPSTDTQYF. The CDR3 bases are TGTGCCAGCATTGGGACTAGCGGGAGCCCTAGCACAGATACGCAGTATTTT.

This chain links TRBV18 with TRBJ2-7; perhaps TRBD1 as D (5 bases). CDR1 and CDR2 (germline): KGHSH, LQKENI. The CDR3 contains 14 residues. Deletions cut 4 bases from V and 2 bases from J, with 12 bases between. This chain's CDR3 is CASSREAGPYEQYF. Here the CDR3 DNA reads TGTGCCAGCTCACGTGAGGCAGGGCCCTACGAGCAGTACTTC.

For the CDR3, the DNA is TGTGCCAGCAGTGGACTAGCGGGGGGGCCGAAGCGTCTGGAGACCCAGTACTTC. Translating it yields CASSGLAGGPKRLETQYF. The rearrangement uses TRBV27 and TRBJ2-5; 15 nucleotides agree with TRBD2. J was trimmed by 5 bases and V by 5 bases; bases with no gene match: 12. Looked up from germline, CDR1 is MNHEY and CDR2 is SMNVEV (reference sequence). The CDR3 spans 18 residues.

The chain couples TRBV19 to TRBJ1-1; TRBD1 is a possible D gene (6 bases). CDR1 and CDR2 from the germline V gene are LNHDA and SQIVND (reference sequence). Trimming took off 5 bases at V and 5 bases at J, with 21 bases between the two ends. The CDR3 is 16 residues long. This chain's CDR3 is CASSSGTITPVTEAFF. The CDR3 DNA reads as TGTGCCAGTAGTTCCGGGACAATTACTCCAGTAACTGAAGCTTTCTTT.

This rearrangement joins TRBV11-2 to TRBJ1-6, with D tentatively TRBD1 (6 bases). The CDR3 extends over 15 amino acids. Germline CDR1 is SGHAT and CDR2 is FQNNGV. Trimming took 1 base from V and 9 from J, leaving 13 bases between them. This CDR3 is CASSLGPGGLSPLHF. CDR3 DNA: TGTGCCAGCAGCTTAGGACCCGGGGGGCTTTCACCCCTCCACTTT.

For the CDR3, the DNA is TGTGCCAGCAGCTTTGGCGGGGCGACAGATACGCAGTATTTT. This gives the protein CASSFGGATDTQYF. The chain uses TRBV5-6 and TRBJ2-3; D might be TRBD2 (6 bases). Trimming removed 2 bases from V and 3 bases from J, with 10 bases in between. Germline V gene data show CDR1 as SGHDT and CDR2 as YYEEEE. The CDR3 contains 14 residues.

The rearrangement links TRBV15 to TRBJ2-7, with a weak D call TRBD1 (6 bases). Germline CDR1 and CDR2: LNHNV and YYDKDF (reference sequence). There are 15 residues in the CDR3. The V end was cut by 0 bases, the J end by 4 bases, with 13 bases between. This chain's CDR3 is CATSRELHRVYEQYF. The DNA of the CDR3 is TGTGCCACCAGCAGAGAGTTACACAGGGTTTACGAGCAGTACTTC.

The CDR3 region has the DNA TGTGCCAGCAGTGTAACTAGCGAAAGCTCTGGGGCCAACGTCCTGACTTTC. Translating gives CASSVTSESSGANVLTF. The J gene is TRBJ2-6, the V gene TRBV6-1, with 7 bases matching TRBD2. CDR3 size: 17 residues. Germline V gene sequence: CDR1 MNHNS, CDR2 SASEGT. The J segment lost 0 bases and the V segment lost 4 bases, leaving 6 bases of the junction unmatched.

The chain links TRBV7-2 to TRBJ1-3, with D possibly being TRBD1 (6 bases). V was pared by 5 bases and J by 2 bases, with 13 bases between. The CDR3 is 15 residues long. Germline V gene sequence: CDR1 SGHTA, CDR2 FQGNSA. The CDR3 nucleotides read TGTGCCAGCAGCCCCCGACAGGAAGCTGGAAACACCATATATTTT. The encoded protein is CASSPRQEAGNTIYF.

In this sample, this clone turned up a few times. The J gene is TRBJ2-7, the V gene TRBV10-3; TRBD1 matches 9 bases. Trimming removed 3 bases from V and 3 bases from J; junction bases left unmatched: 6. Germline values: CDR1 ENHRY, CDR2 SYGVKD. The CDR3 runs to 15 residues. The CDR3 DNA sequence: TGTGCCATCAGTGATCTAGACAGGGGGTACTACGAGCAGTACTTC. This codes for CAISDLDRGYYEQYF.